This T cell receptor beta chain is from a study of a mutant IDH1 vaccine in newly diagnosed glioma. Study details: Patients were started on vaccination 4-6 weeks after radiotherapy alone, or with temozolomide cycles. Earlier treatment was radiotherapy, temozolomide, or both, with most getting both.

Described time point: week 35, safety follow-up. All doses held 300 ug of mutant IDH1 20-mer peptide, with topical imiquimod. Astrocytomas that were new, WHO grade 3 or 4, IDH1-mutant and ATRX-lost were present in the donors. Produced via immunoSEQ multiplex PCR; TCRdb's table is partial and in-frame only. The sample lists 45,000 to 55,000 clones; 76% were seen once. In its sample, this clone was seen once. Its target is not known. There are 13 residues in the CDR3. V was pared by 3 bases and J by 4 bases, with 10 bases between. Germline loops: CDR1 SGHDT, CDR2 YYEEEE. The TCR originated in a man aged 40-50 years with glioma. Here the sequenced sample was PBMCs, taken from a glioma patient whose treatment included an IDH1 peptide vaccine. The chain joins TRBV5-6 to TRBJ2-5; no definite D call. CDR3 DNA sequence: TGTGCCAGCAGCTACTCTGACCTAGAGACCCAGTACTTC. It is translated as CASSYSDLETQYF.